The present TCR beta chain was sequenced within a study of cytomegalovirus exposure and HLA in healthy donors. Study-wide results and caveats: Earlier results showed most TCR beta V segments being productive about 90% or about 30% of the time.

Concerning this clone itself: Its antigen is not known.

Primers included in the PCR were 60 Vbeta and 13 Jbeta primers. Clones were sequenced by immunoSEQ multiplex PCR, and TCRdb holds only the in-frame ones, with some missing. The table has over 150,000 clones, roughly four fifths seen once. The CDR3 is made up of 16 amino acids. V was pared by 8 bases and J by 4 bases, with 11 bases of the junction left unmatched. Germline V CDR1 and CDR2: ENHRY, SYGVKD. The sequence derives from a middle-aged man in good health and CMV-seronegative. The sequencing input was PBMCs. The rearrangement uses TRBV10-3 and TRBJ2-7; 13 bases match TRBD2. The CDR3 protein is CAIRRTSGGPLYEQYF. DNA for the CDR3: TGTGCCATCCGAAGGACTAGCGGGGGCCCATTATACGAGCAGTACTTC.